Each of the 5 T cell receptor beta chains below was sequenced from the same sample in a study of cytomegalovirus exposure and HLA in healthy donors (dated 2017 in TCRdb). The library was made by the immunoSEQ multiplex PCR assay. The multiplex PCR relied on a mix of 60 forward primers for TCR Vbeta segments and 13 reverse primers for TCR Jbeta segments. TCRdb took over this immuneACCESS table, retaining in-frame rearrangements with V and J assigned. Such tables are incomplete; in checked studies, under half of the missing clones stem from an unresolved V gene, and the remainder is unexplained. The sample data list some 190,000 clones, and over 80% of these were observed just once. The biggest ten clones account for about 1.2% of the sample. The sequencing input was PBMCs. Receptors were obtained from a boy between 2 and 10 years old in good health and CMV-seronegative.

V is TRBV7-2 and J is TRBJ2-3; D is unresolved. Germline loops: CDR1 SGHTA, CDR2 FQGNSA. The CDR3 spans 13 residues. V lost 5 bases and J 5 bases, leaving 11 bases between the germline ends. The CDR3 bases are TGTGCCAGCAGCCCCCAGGTGGGAGATACGCAGTATTTT. Translation gives CASSPQVGDTQYF.

V is TRBV13 and J is TRBJ1-1; TRBD1 is a possible D gene (6 bases). This CDR3 region has 17 residues. V lost 5 bases to trimming and J lost 7 bases, with 26 bases between them. Germline-derived CDR1 and CDR2 are PRHDT and FYEKMQ (reference sequence). The CDR3 protein is CASSVTGFVGRTVEAFF. CDR3 in DNA: TGTGCCAGCAGCGTAACAGGGTTTGTTGGCCGAACGGTTGAAGCTTTCTTT.

This chain connects TRBV7-8 to TRBJ2-5; TRBD1 matches 10 bases. Germline V gene data show CDR1 as SGHVS and CDR2 as FQNEAQ. The CDR3 spans 16 residues. With 5 bases clipped from V and 4 bases from J, the junction kept 10 bases outside the gene matches. CDR3 nucleotide sequence: TGTGCCAGCAGCCTTCGAACTGACAGGGGGCTAGAGACCCAGTACTTC. It yields the protein CASSLRTDRGLETQYF.

This clone has a single count. The chain uses TRBV30 and TRBJ1-1; D unclear. The germline V gene has CDR1 GTSNPN and CDR2 SVGIG (reference sequence). The CDR3 spans 12 residues. Trimming took 0 bases from V and 2 from J, leaving 4 bases between them. CDR3 in amino acids: CAWSVPNTEAFF. The CDR3, as DNA: TGTGCCTGGAGTGTCCCAAACACTGAAGCTTTCTTT.

This clone was picked up one time. V is TRBV27 and J is TRBJ2-1; 7 bases map to TRBD2. V dropped 0 bases and J dropped 6; count of bases not matched to a gene: 5. In germline, CDR1 is MNHEY, CDR2 SMNVEV (reference sequence). This CDR3 has 15 amino acids. Here the CDR3 reads CASSLSMIAGNEQFF. The CDR3 nucleotides read TGTGCCAGCAGTTTATCGATGATAGCGGGCAATGAGCAGTTCTTC.